The T cell receptor beta chain under discussion was sequenced for a study of blood T cells in healthy people across ages. Notes on the study in general: Unsorted PBMC material precluded a definitive naive versus antigen-experienced comparison. Significant beta diversity loss was already apparent by age approximately 38, declining roughly linearly.

Through a sample-barcoded 5' primer and a J-beta primer mix, a second PCR was run for roughly 7 to 12 cycles. Every cDNA molecule carried a tag from a template-switch adaptor bearing 12 random nucleotides. Sequencing recovered at least 3 million CDR3-containing paired-end reads from each sample. TCRdb processed the 5' RACE reads anew with MiXCR; each CDR3 protein has one entry. The sample shows 1.5 million to 1.8 million distinct CDR3 sequences, 40% to 45% of them seen only once. CDR3 length: 15 amino acids. Looked up from germline, CDR1 is LGHDT and CDR2 is YNNKEL (reference sequence). Trimming took 3 bases from V and 4 from J, leaving 10 bases between them. This clonotype was detected only a few times. Its antigen is still unknown.

The chain joins TRBV3-1 to TRBJ1-6; tentatively, D is TRBD1 (5 bases). This receptor was taken from a woman between 18 and 30 years old in good health. The specimen was blood. The CDR3 bases are TGTGCCAGCAGCCAGAGCCAGGGATATAATTCACCCCTCCACTTT. It encodes CASSQSQGYNSPLHF.